This TCR beta chain was retrieved from a study of T cell repertoires in cytomegalovirus infection. TCRdb reanalysed the reads using MiXCR and keeps one entry per CDR3 protein. The table records some 920,000 distinct CDR3 sequences, around 32% of them present only once. Study results and caveats: The ex vivo response was dominated by HLA-C-restricted CMV-specific TCR beta clonotypes.

A note on this clonotype: Its specificity is unknown.

The CDR3 contains 14 residues. Germline assignment: CDR1 DFQATT and CDR2 SNEGSKA (reference sequence). The ends were cut back, 0 bases at V and 0 bases at J, with 9 bases in the middle. This chain joins TRBV20-1 and TRBJ2-7, with D hard to call. The sequence came from a human donor in good health (CMV status not recorded). Some clones in this sample may be carry-over from other donors' samples. The material was cultured CD8+ T cells from PBMCs, obtained from culture after CMV antigen stimulation. CDR3 in amino acids: CSAREKRVSYEQYF. CDR3 DNA sequence: TGCAGTGCTAGAGAGAAAAGGGTCTCCTACGAGCAGTACTTC.